The 27 T cell receptor beta chains below were found in one sample sequenced in a study of OX40 agonist ivuxolimab in advanced cancers. Some clones are missing from TCRdb's copy, which holds only in-frame ones; the method was immunoSEQ multiplex PCR. The sample contains about 89,000 clones, approximately 90% of which appear only once. Sequencing used CD4+ or CD8+ T cells sorted from blood, obtained in a trial of the OX40 agonist ivuxolimab. Every receptor here comes from an adult with an advanced solid tumor such as melanoma, head and neck, liver or kidney cancer.

The chain carries TRBV6-4 and TRBJ2-3, with 11 bases matching TRBD2. With 5 bases clipped from V and 6 bases from J, the junction kept 7 bases outside the gene matches. Germline values: CDR1 MRHNA, CDR2 SNTAGT. The CDR3 sequence is 15 residues long. CDR3 loop: CASSKIAGGPDTQYF. The CDR3 DNA is TGTGCCAGCAGTAAGATAGCGGGGGGGCCCGATACGCAGTATTTT.

The V and J genes are TRBV21-1 and TRBJ2-7. TRBV21-1 is a pseudogene. This CDR3 contains 19 residues. The CDR3 DNA follows: TGTGCCAGCAGCAAAGTCCTCTTTGTATACCCTGACACTACCTACGAGCAGTACTTC. It specifies CASSKVLFVYPDTTYEQYF.

The CDR3 sequence is CASSLELGAAGEQYF. In DNA, the CDR3 is TGTGCCAGCAGCTTAGAGCTGGGAGCCGCGGGGGAGCAGTACTTC. The rearrangement links TRBV11-2 to TRBJ2-7, with a tentative D call TRBD2 (6 bases). The germline V gene encodes CDR1 SGHAT and CDR2 FQNNGV. V was cut by 0 bases and J by 7 bases, with 16 bases left in between. This CDR3 has 15 amino acids. The whole variable domain, filled in from reference TRBV11-2 and TRBJ2-7, reads EAGVAQSPRYKIIEKRQSVAFWCNPISGHATLYWYQQILGQGPKLLIQFQNNGVVDDSQLPKDRFSAERLKGVDSTLKIQPAKLEDSAVYLCASSLELGAAGEQYFGPGTRLTVT.

Written as DNA, the CDR3 is TGTGCCAGCAGAGATACGGGACACCTCGGGTTTGTCTACGAGCAGTACTTC. It specifies CASRDTGHLGFVYEQYF. The chain employs TRBV2 and TRBJ2-7; TRBD1 might be the D (6 bases). Germline V lookup: CDR1 SNHLY, CDR2 FYNNEI. The CDR3 totals 17 residues. The V end lost 6 bases, the J end lost 3 bases, and 24 bases lay between the germline ends.

This chain uses TRBV6-1 with TRBJ2-7; 7 nucleotides line up with TRBD1. The CDR3 is 15 amino acids. V was pared by 8 bases and J by 3 bases, with 13 bases of the junction left unmatched. CDR1 and CDR2 from the germline V gene are MNHNS and SASEGT. CDR3 bases: TGTGCCAGCCAGCTGGGTCCCACAGGGGTCTACGAGCAGTACTTC. It specifies CASQLGPTGVYEQYF.

This clone was observed a few times. The chain is built from TRBV5-4 and TRBJ1-6; D may be TRBD1 (5 bases). V gave up 0 bases and J gave up 7 bases, with 11 bases separating them. Per the germline V gene, CDR1 is SGHNT and CDR2 is YYREEE (reference sequence). The CDR3 consists of 15 residues. As DNA, the CDR3 is TGTGCCAGCAGCTTGGCGCTAGGGGAGAATTCACCCCTCCACTTT. This sequence encodes CASSLALGENSPLHF.

This rearrangement joins TRBV6-5 to TRBJ2-7; TRBD1 might be the D (6 bases). The V gene lost 5 bases and the J gene lost 2 bases, with 16 bases spanning the gap. The CDR3 runs to 15 residues. CDR1 MNHEY and CDR2 SVGAGI come from the germline V gene. CDR3 sequence: CASSGDYREAYEQYF. CDR3 coding DNA: TGTGCCAGCAGTGGAGACTACAGGGAAGCCTACGAGCAGTACTTC.

This clone appeared a few times. The chain combines TRBV10-3 with TRBJ1-4, with TRBD1 as a possible D gene (6 bases). The ends were cut back, 6 bases at V and 7 bases at J, with 12 bases in the middle. CDR1 and CDR2 (germline): ENHRY, SYGVKD. The CDR3 is 13 residues long. CDR3 DNA: TGTGCCATCAGACAGGGCGTCGGTGAAAAACTGTTTTTT. This translates into CAIRQGVGEKLFF.

This chain connects TRBV18 to TRBJ1-4; D is unclear. CDR1 KGHSH and CDR2 LQKENI come from the germline V gene. The CDR3 spans 13 residues. V was shortened by 4 bases and J by 4 bases, with 7 bases between the two germline ends. Here the CDR3 DNA reads TGTGCCAGCTCACGGGCGGTTAATGAAAAACTGTTTTTT. Translated: CASSRAVNEKLFF.

The chain employs TRBV6-5 and TRBJ2-7; D may correspond to TRBD1 or TRBD2 (5 bases each). There are 14 residues in the CDR3. V was shortened by 3 bases and J by 1 base, with 10 bases between the two germline ends. CDR1 and CDR2 from the germline V gene are MNHEY and SVGAGI. The CDR3 nucleotides read TGTGCCAGCAGTTATAGGGACGGTTCCTACGAGCAGTACTTC. It codes for CASSYRDGSYEQYF.

V usage is TRBV19 and J usage is TRBJ2-7; D is possibly TRBD1 (6 bases). Deletions cut 7 bases from V and 7 bases from J, with 20 bases between. The V gene's germline CDR1 is LNHDA and CDR2 SQIVND (reference sequence). The CDR3 consists of 14 residues. CDR3 residues: CASTPGTRGEEQYF. In nucleotides, the CDR3 is TGTGCCAGTACCCCAGGGACACGGGGTGAAGAGCAGTACTTC.

The rearrangement uses TRBV6-1 and TRBJ1-3; D uncertain. Germline V lookup: CDR1 MNHNS, CDR2 SASEGT. The CDR3 contains 14 residues. Trimming shortened V by 4 bases and J by 2 bases, and 9 bases separated the two germline ends. This CDR3 is CASSGAQPGNTIYF. CDR3 nucleotide sequence: TGTGCCAGCAGTGGCGCACAGCCTGGAAACACCATATATTTT.

The V and J genes are TRBV6-5 and TRBJ1-2, with D possibly TRBD1 on 5 matching bases. The germline CDR1 and CDR2 sequences are MNHEY and SVGAGI. V lost 7 bases, J lost 0 bases, and 15 bases lay in between. The CDR3 runs 15 residues. The CDR3 region is CASILTGVTNYGYTF. CDR3 bases: TGTGCCAGCATCCTAACGGGGGTGACTAACTATGGCTACACCTTC.

V and J are TRBV19 and TRBJ1-1; D perhaps matches TRBD1 (6 bases). CDR3 length: 13 amino acids. Germline V gives CDR1 LNHDA, CDR2 SQIVND (reference sequence). The V end lost 10 bases, the J end lost 3 bases, and 15 bases lay between the germline ends. Written as DNA, the CDR3 is TGTGCCACCCGACAGGCCTGGGACACTGAAGCTTTCTTT. Its protein is CATRQAWDTEAFF.

The V gene is TRBV7-2, the J gene TRBJ2-7; perhaps D is TRBD1 or TRBD2 (5 bases each). This CDR3 spans 16 amino acids. V lost 5 bases and J lost 0, with 17 bases in between. CDR1 is SGHTA and CDR2 is FQGNSA in the germline V gene. The CDR3 DNA reads as TGTGCCAGCAGCCCGGGGCGTTCTCCAAGCTCCTACGAGCAGTACTTC. It is translated as CASSPGRSPSSYEQYF.

This chain joins TRBV4-1 and TRBJ2-3; a possible D gene is TRBD1 (6 bases). The CDR3 loop spans 16 amino acids. Trimming shortened V by 1 base and J by 0 bases, and 11 bases separated the two germline ends. Germline CDR1 reads MGHRA; CDR2 reads YSYEKL. The CDR3 bases are TGCGCCAGCAGCCAAGTGGGCAGGGGAAGCACAGATACGCAGTATTTT. Translated: CASSQVGRGSTDTQYF.

The chain combines TRBV6-5 with TRBJ2-7; the D gene is possibly TRBD2 (6 bases). The CDR3 totals 14 residues. Trimming cost V 1 base and J 4 bases, with 11 bases left between them. CDR1 MNHEY and CDR2 SVGAGI come from the germline V gene. Here the CDR3 reads CASSYFPGGYEQYF. The CDR3 DNA reads as TGTGCCAGCAGTTACTTCCCAGGAGGGTACGAGCAGTACTTC.

The chain carries TRBV6-1 and TRBJ2-7, with D perhaps matching TRBD2 (6 bases). The CDR3 runs 13 residues. Germline V gives CDR1 MNHNS, CDR2 SASEGT. The V gene lost 6 bases and the J gene lost 3 bases, with 12 bases spanning the gap. The CDR3 DNA reads TGTGCCAGCAGGCTTGGAGGGGTCTACGAGCAGTACTTC. Protein sequence: CASRLGGVYEQYF.

V gene TRBV5-1 combines with J gene TRBJ2-5; 7 nucleotides line up with TRBD1. CDR3 length: 13 amino acids. Germline V gene lookup returns CDR1 SGHRS and CDR2 YFSETQ. The V gene end was trimmed by 4 bases and the J gene end by 3 bases; junction bases not matched to a gene: 3. CDR3 protein: CASSRGQKETQYF. The CDR3 DNA sequence: TGCGCCAGCAGCCGGGGACAGAAAGAGACCCAGTACTTC.

This chain connects TRBV5-5 to TRBJ2-7; 8 nucleotides line up with TRBD1. There are 15 residues in the CDR3. Trimming took 0 bases from V and 3 from J; bases not matched to a gene: 5. Germline V gives CDR1 SGHKS, CDR2 YYEKEE (reference sequence). This chain's CDR3 is CASSLVAGQGYEQYF. CDR3 nucleotide sequence: TGTGCCAGCAGCTTGGTGGCAGGACAGGGCTACGAGCAGTACTTC. Combining the CDR3 with reference TRBV5-5 and TRBJ2-7 gives the whole variable domain DAGVTQSPTHLIKTRGQQVTLRCSPISGHKSVSWYQQVLGQGPQFIFQYYEKEERGRGNFPDRFSARQFPNYSSELNVNALLLGDSALYLCASSLVAGQGYEQYFGPGTRLTVT.

The rearrangement uses TRBV9 and TRBJ2-3; 12 bases fit TRBD2. Germline CDR1 and CDR2: SGDLS and YYNGEE. This CDR3 has 15 amino acids. J gave up 5 bases and V 1 base, and 2 bases lay outside the gene matches. The DNA for the CDR3 is TGTGCCAGCAGCGTACTAGCGGGGGGGCTAGATACGCAGTATTTT. This translates into CASSVLAGGLDTQYF.

Turning to this clone: The junction does not match germline at one end; this may be a read error. The chain carries TRBV6-1 and TRBJ1-5; 8 nucleotides align to TRBD1. Germline CDR1 MNHNS, CDR2 SASEGT. This CDR3 comprises 14 residues. CDR3 DNA: TGTGCCAGCAATGAAGCAGGGGGCACTCAGCCCCAGCATTTT. It translates to CASNEAGGTQPQHF.

J is TRBJ1-3 and V is TRBV12-5; D not certain. This CDR3 contains 13 residues. Germline V gene data show CDR1 as LGHNT and CDR2 as FRNRAP. With 5 bases removed from V and 3 bases from J, the gap between germline ends came to 8 bases. The CDR3 protein is CASGAGSGNTIYF. The DNA of the CDR3 is TGTGCTAGTGGTGCGGGCAGTGGAAACACCATATATTTT.

This clone was seen just once. The chain combines TRBV19 with TRBJ1-5; the match to TRBD1 covers 9 bases. The CDR3 is 14 amino acids. Trimming took 6 bases from V and 11 from J; bases not matched to a gene: 11. The germline V gene has CDR1 LNHDA and CDR2 SQIVND (reference sequence). Here the CDR3 reads CASSLGGQGMAQHF. The DNA for the CDR3 is TGTGCCAGTAGCCTCGGGGGACAGGGCATGGCCCAGCATTTT. The variable domain in full, completed from reference TRBV19 and TRBJ1-5, reads DGGITQSPKYLFRKEGQNVTLSCEQNLNHDAMYWYRQDPGQGLRLIYYSQIVNDFQKGDIAEGYSVSREKKESFPLTVTSAQKNPTAFYLCASSLGGQGMAQHFGDGTRLSIL.

V and J are TRBV6-5 and TRBJ2-7; perhaps TRBD1 as D (6 bases). CDR1 is MNHEY and CDR2 is SVGAGI in the germline V gene. Trimming removed 5 bases from V and 7 bases from J, with 18 bases in between. This CDR3 comprises 14 residues. The CDR3 DNA sequence: TGTGCCAGCAGTCCGCCGGGACACGGCGGGGAGCAGTACTTC. It is translated as CASSPPGHGGEQYF.

The gene calls are TRBV27 and TRBJ2-7; 8 nucleotides match TRBD1. The length of the CDR3 is 15 residues. Germline-derived CDR1 and CDR2 are MNHEY and SMNVEV (reference sequence). V lost 5 bases and J lost 4; bases outside the gene matches: 10. CDR3 amino acids: CASSKDPGGKYEQYF. CDR3 sequence (DNA): TGTGCCAGCAGTAAAGACCCAGGGGGCAAGTACGAGCAGTACTTC.

The V gene is TRBV11-2, the J gene TRBJ2-7, with a tentative D call TRBD1 (6 bases). This CDR3 has 12 residues. Germline CDR1 SGHAT, CDR2 FQNNGV. V dropped 4 bases and J dropped 3 bases, with 7 bases sitting between them. CDR3 amino acids: CASSSGVYEQYF. CDR3 nucleotide sequence: TGTGCCAGCAGCTCAGGGGTCTACGAGCAGTACTTC.